This T cell receptor beta chain stems from a study of blood T cell repertoires in COVID-19. Participants' own reports of clinical history determined their cohort assignment. Among Cohort 3 donors, those recovered had two negative PCRs, clearance, or symptom resolution. Trimming left V 2 bases short and J 5 bases short, with 16 bases between. This CDR3 region has 15 residues. CDR1 is SGHTA, CDR2 FQGTGA, per germline. Per the original methods: Reference gene primer amplification gave estimated nucleated cell counts. Generated by immunoSEQ multiplex PCR, the TCRdb table keeps only in-frame clones and is missing some. That table is the source of V, J and clone size, and D and trimming were worked out from the DNA. The sample lists more than 200,000 clones, 70% to 90% occurring once.

V and J are TRBV7-3 and TRBJ2-7; D is possibly TRBD2 (6 bases). The source is a man aged 35 to 55 who had recovered from COVID-19. Sequencing was performed on PBMCs or T cells enriched from blood (not recorded which). The CDR3 DNA is TGTGCCAGCAGCTTAGGCGATCTTCCGGGGGACGAGCAGTACTTC. Protein: CASSLGDLPGDEQYF.